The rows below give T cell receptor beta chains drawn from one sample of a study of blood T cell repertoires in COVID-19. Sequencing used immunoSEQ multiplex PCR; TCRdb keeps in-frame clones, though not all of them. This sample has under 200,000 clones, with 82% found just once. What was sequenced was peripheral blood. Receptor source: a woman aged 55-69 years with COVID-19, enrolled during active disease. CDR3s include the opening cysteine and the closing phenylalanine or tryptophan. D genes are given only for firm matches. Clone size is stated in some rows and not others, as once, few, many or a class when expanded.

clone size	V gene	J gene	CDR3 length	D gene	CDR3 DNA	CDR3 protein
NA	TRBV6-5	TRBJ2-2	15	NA	TGTGCCAGCAGACCGGGACAATGGAACACCGGGGAGCTGTTTTTT	CASRPGQWNTGELFF
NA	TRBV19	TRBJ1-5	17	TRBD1	TGTGCCAGTAGGGAGGGGTTTGGGGACAGCGCAAATCAGCCCCAGCATTTT	CASREGFGDSANQPQHF
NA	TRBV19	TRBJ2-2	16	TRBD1	TGTGCCAGTAGTAGCAGACAGGGAACTTTTGCCGGGGAGCTGTTTTTT	CASSSRQGTFAGELFF
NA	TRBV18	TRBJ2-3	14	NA	TGTGCCAGCTCACCAAAGACAACCCCAGATACGCAGTATTTT	CASSPKTTPDTQYF
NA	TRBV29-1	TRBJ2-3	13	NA	TGCAGCGTTGAAATTCTTCGCACAGATACGCAGTATTTT	CSVEILRTDTQYF
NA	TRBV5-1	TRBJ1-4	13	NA	TGCGCCAGCAGCTTGGCGGGGAATGAAAAACTGTTTTTT	CASSLAGNEKLFF
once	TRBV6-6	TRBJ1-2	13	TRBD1	TGTGCCAGCAGTTTCGACAGGGTCTATGGCTACACCTTC	CASSFDRVYGYTF
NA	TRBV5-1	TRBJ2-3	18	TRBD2	TGCGCCAGCAGCAAGACTCCTCAGGGAAGTGGGGGGGCAGATACGCAGTATTTT	CASSKTPQGSGGADTQYF
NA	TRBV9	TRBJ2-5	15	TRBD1	TGTGCCAGCAGCCGTGACAGGGAAGTAAGGGAGACCCAGTACTTC	CASSRDREVRETQYF
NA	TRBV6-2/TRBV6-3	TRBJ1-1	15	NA	TGTGCCAGCAGTCGCCCTAGTCCCTCGAACACTGAAGCTTTCTTT	CASSRPSPSNTEAFF
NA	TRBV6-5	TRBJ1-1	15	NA	TGTGCCAGCAGTTACTCGGGCGTCAAAGGCCCTGAAGCTTTCTTT	CASSYSGVKGPEAFF
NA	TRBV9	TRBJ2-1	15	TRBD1	TGTGCCAGCAGCGATACCGGGACAGGGTTCGATGAGCAGTTCTTC	CASSDTGTGFDEQFF
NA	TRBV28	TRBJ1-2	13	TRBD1	TGTGCCAGCAGTTTAGGGGGGACAGATGGCTACACCTTC	CASSLGGTDGYTF
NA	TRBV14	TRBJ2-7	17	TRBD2	TGTGCCAGCAGCCAAGATTTTGGCGGGAGGGCCGGATACGAGCAGTACTTC	CASSQDFGGRAGYEQYF
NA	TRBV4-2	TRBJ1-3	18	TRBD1	TGTGCCAGCAGCCAAGAGGGGACAGGGGGACTCTCTGGAAACACCATATATTTT	CASSQEGTGGLSGNTIYF
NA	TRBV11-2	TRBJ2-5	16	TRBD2	TGTGCCAGCAGCTTGTCTAGCGGGGGGCAGGGGGAGACCCAGTACTTC	CASSLSSGGQGETQYF
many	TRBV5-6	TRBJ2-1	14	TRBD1	TGTGCCTGCTCGGGGACAGGGAATACCAATGAGCAGTTCTTC	CACSGTGNTNEQFF
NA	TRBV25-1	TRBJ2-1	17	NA	TGTGCCAGCAGTGACTTGGGCAGAACTAGCCCCACCAATGAGCAGTTCTTC	CASSDLGRTSPTNEQFF
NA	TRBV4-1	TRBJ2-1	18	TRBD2	TGCGCCAGCAGCCAAAGCGGGACTAGCGGGTCCTCCTACAATGAGCAGTTCTTC	CASSQSGTSGSSYNEQFF
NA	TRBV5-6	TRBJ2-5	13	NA	TGTGCCAGCAGCTTGGAGGGAGGAGAGACCCAGTACTTC	CASSLEGGETQYF
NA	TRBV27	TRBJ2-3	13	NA	TGTGCCAGCAGTTCCTCCGACAGGATTAAGCAGTATTTT	CASSSSDRIKQYF
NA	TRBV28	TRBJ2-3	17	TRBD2	TGTGCCAGCAGTTGGACTAGCGGGAGAATTGGCACAGATACGCAGTATTTT	CASSWTSGRIGTDTQYF
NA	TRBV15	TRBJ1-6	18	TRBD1	TGTGCCACCAGCAGAGCTGGGGGGGCAGGGGGCGCTGGTTCACCCCTCCACTTT	CATSRAGGAGGAGSPLHF
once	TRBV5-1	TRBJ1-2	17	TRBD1	TGCGCCAGCAGCTTGGTTGCCCTCGACAGGGTAAACTATGGCTACACCTTC	CASSLVALDRVNYGYTF
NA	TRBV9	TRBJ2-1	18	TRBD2	TGTGCCAGCAGCGTAGGACCGTCAGGACTAGCGGGGTACAATGAGCAGTTCTTC	CASSVGPSGLAGYNEQFF
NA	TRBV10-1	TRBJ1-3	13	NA	TGCGCCAGCGGAGGGAGCTCTGGAAACACCATATATTTT	CASGGSSGNTIYF
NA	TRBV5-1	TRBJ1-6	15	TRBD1	TGCGCCAGCAGCTCAGGGGACAGGGGGAGGTCACCCCTCCACTTT	CASSSGDRGRSPLHF
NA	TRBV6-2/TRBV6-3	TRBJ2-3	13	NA	TGTGCCAGCAGTTACGCTAGCCGGGATACGCAGTATTTT	CASSYASRDTQYF
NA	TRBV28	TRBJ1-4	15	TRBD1	TGTGCCAGCAGTCGCCAGGGACAGCAAAATGAAAAACTGTTTTTT	CASSRQGQQNEKLFF
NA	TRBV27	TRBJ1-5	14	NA	TGTGCCAGCAGTTTAAGTCGGGGTAAACAGCCCCAGCATTTT	CASSLSRGKQPQHF
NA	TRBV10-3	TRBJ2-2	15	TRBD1	TGTGCCATCAGCCCGACAGGGGGTGGGACCGGGGAGCTGTTTTTT	CAISPTGGGTGELFF
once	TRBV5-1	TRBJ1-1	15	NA	TGCGCCAGCAGCTTATTAACTCCACGGAACACTGAAGCTTTCTTT	CASSLLTPRNTEAFF
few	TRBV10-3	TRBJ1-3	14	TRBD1	TGTGCCATCAGGGACAGGGGGTCTGGAAACACCATATATTTT	CAIRDRGSGNTIYF
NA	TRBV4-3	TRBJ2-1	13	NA	TGCGCCAGCAGCCAAGAGACCAGGGATGAGCAGTTCTTC	CASSQETRDEQFF
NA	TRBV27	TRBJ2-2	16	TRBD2	TGTGCCAGCAGTTCGGCACTAGCGGGGGGCACCGGGGAGCTGTTTTTT	CASSSALAGGTGELFF
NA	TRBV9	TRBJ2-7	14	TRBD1	TGTGCCAGCAGCCCGGGACAGGGGAGATGGGAGCAGTACTTC	CASSPGQGRWEQYF
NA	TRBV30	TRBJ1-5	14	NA	TGTGCCTGGAGTCTAAGCCTCACTAATCAGCCCCAGCATTTT	CAWSLSLTNQPQHF
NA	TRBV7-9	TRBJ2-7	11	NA	TGTGCCAGCAGCGACTATCTCGAGCAGTACTTC	CASSDYLEQYF
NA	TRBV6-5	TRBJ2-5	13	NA	TGTGCCAGCACCAAAGAGGGTTTTCAGACCCAGTACTTC	CASTKEGFQTQYF
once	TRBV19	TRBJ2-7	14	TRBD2	TGTGCCAGTAGTATTGCCGGGACTACCTACGAGCAGTACTTC	CASSIAGTTYEQYF
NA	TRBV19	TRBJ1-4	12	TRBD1	TGTGCCAGTAACAGGGGAAATGAAAAACTGTTTTTT	CASNRGNEKLFF
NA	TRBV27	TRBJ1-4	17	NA	TGTGCCAGCAGGGCGCGGGGATGGTCAACTTCTAATGAAAAACTGTTTTTT	CASRARGWSTSNEKLFF
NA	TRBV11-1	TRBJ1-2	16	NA	TGTGCCAGCAGCCCTCACCAGGGGAGACGCAACTATGGCTACACCTTC	CASSPHQGRRNYGYTF
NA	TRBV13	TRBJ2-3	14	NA	TGTGCCAGCAGCTTAGAAGGGGGGGAATATACGCAGTATTTT	CASSLEGGEYTQYF
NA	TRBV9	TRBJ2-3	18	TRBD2	TGTGCCAGCAGCGTAGTCCAGCGGGGGGGCCCTGGCTCAGATACGCAGTATTTT	CASSVVQRGGPGSDTQYF
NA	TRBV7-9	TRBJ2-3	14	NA	TGTGCCAGCAGCTCAGGGGCCTACACAGATACGCAGTATTTT	CASSSGAYTDTQYF
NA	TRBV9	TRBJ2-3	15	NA	TGTGCCAGCAGCCGGCGGGACAGCCCGACAGATACGCAGTATTTT	CASSRRDSPTDTQYF
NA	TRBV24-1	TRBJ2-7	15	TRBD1	TGTGCCACCAGTGACTCGACAGGGAACTCCTACGAGCAGTACTTC	CATSDSTGNSYEQYF
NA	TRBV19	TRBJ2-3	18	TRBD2	TGTGCCAGTAGTATAGGGACTAGCGGGGGGAGTCGCACAGATACGCAGTATTTT	CASSIGTSGGSRTDTQYF
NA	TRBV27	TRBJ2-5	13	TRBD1	TGTGCCAGCCGACGACAGGGGCAAGAGACCCAGTACTTC	CASRRQGQETQYF
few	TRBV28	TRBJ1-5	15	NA	TGTGCCAGCAGTTTAGATACGCAGGGGTACCAGCCCCAGCATTTT	CASSLDTQGYQPQHF
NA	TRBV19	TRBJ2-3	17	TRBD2	TGTGCCAGTTCTGGACCCGGGAGGCTAGCGGCCCAAGGTACGCAGTATTTT	CASSGPGRLAAQGTQYF
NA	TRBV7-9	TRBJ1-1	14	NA	TGTGCCAGCAGTTCAGGACTGACGAACACTGAAGCTTTCTTT	CASSSGLTNTEAFF